A single sample gave rise to the 14 T cell receptor beta chains below, sequenced in a study of cytomegalovirus exposure and HLA in healthy donors. The primer mix had 60 Vbeta and 13 Jbeta primers. The table came from immunoSEQ multiplex PCR; TCRdb's copy has only in-frame clones and leaves some out. The sample lists 150,000 to 200,000 clones, roughly 80% occurring once. Sequences were obtained from PBMCs. The origin of the receptors is a male donor in good health and CMV-seropositive.

In its sample, this clone was seen a few times. The chain recombines TRBV28 with TRBJ2-7; 13 bases fit TRBD2. Germline CDR1 MDHEN, CDR2 SYDVKM. The CDR3 has 15 residues. The V segment lost 7 bases and the J segment 7 bases; nucleotides outside the gene matches: 10. The CDR3 reads CASTGRTSGSQEQYF. CDR3 bases: TGTGCCAGCACCGGCAGGACTAGCGGGAGCCAGGAGCAGTACTTC.

This chain joins TRBV28 and TRBJ2-7, with 7 positions matching TRBD1. CDR1 and CDR2 from the germline V gene are MDHEN and SYDVKM. V shed 3 bases and J 6 bases; nucleotides not matched to a gene: 8. CDR3 length equals 14 residues. This chain's CDR3 is CASSFRQGRGEQYF. The CDR3, as DNA: TGTGCCAGCAGTTTCCGACAGGGTCGGGGCGAGCAGTACTTC.

This chain uses TRBV5-4 with TRBJ1-2; TRBD1 matches 11 bases. The germline V gene encodes CDR1 SGHNT and CDR2 YYREEE (reference sequence). After removal of 0 bases from V and 8 bases from J, the junction contained 9 bases not matched to a gene. This CDR3 spans 16 amino acids. The CDR3: CASSLGTGGGQGGYTF. The DNA of the CDR3 is TGTGCCAGCAGCTTGGGGACAGGGGGCGGTCAGGGGGGCTACACCTTC.

The chain couples TRBV27 to TRBJ2-7; weak D call: TRBD2 (6 bases). CDR3 length: 16 amino acids. Germline loops: CDR1 MNHEY, CDR2 SMNVEV (reference sequence). V gave up 4 bases and J gave up 2 bases, with 18 bases separating them. CDR3 sequence reads: CASSSLAFGATYEQYF. CDR3 coding DNA: TGTGCCAGCAGTTCTCTAGCGTTTGGCGCCACCTACGAGCAGTACTTC.

The rearrangement links TRBV29-1 to TRBJ2-1, with D hard to call. Trimming removed 2 bases from V and 10 bases from J, with 9 bases in between. There are 11 residues in the CDR3. Germline values: CDR1 SQVTM, CDR2 ANQGSEA. The CDR3: CSVERAPEQFF. In nucleotides, the CDR3 is TGCAGCGTTGAACGCGCACCCGAGCAGTTCTTC.

This clone was seen only once. This chain uses TRBV4-3 with TRBJ1-1; D is unresolved. The V and J ends lost 1 base and 4 bases respectively, with 13 bases between them. Looked up from germline, CDR1 is LGHNA and CDR2 is YSLEER. The CDR3 runs to 15 residues. CDR3 DNA: TGCGCCAGCAGCCAAGCGGCAGCGGGCGCCACTGAAGCTTTCTTT. Translated: CASSQAAAGATEAFF.

The rearrangement joins TRBV19 to TRBJ2-5; 8 bases map to TRBD1. J gave up 10 bases and V 4 bases, and 2 bases lay outside the gene matches. CDR3 length equals 11 residues. Germline V gene lookup returns CDR1 LNHDA and CDR2 SQIVND (reference sequence). CDR3 coding DNA: TGTGCCAGTAGTACAGGGGGCGGCCAGTACTTC. Its translation is CASSTGGGQYF.

V usage is TRBV13 and J usage is TRBJ2-7; the D gene is possibly TRBD1 (5 bases). V shed 5 bases and J shed 2 bases, with 13 bases lying between them. The CDR3 is made up of 14 amino acids. CDR1 PRHDT and CDR2 FYEKMQ come from the germline V gene (reference sequence). The CDR3: CASSPKTVPYEQYF. CDR3 nucleotide sequence: TGTGCCAGCAGCCCAAAGACAGTTCCCTACGAGCAGTACTTC. The variable domain in full, completed from reference TRBV13 and TRBJ2-7, reads AAGVIQSPRHLIKEKRETATLKCYPIPRHDTVYWYQQGPGQDPQFLISFYEKMQSDKGSIPDRFSAQQFSDYHSELNMSSLELGDSALYFCASSPKTVPYEQYFGPGTRLTVT.

The chain carries TRBV5-6 and TRBJ1-5; unclear D gene. The CDR3 has 15 residues. CDR1 and CDR2 from the germline V gene are SGHDT and YYEEEE. V lost 2 bases and J lost 0, with 9 bases in between. CDR3 nucleotides: TGTGCCAGCAGCTTAGGACTTTATAGCAATCAGCCCCAGCATTTT. Its protein is CASSLGLYSNQPQHF.

The genes are TRBV5-4 and TRBJ1-2; a weak D match, TRBD1 (5 bases). CDR1 and CDR2 (germline): SGHNT, YYREEE (reference sequence). The CDR3 has 13 residues. Between the trimmed V and J ends, which lost 0 bases and 4 bases, there was a span of 7 bases. The DNA of the CDR3 is TGTGCCAGCAGCTTGGACAGGAGCTATGGCTACACCTTC. This translates into CASSLDRSYGYTF.

This clone was seen only a few times. The rearrangement uses TRBV15 and TRBJ2-5; D possibly corresponds to TRBD2 (6 bases). V was clipped by 8 bases and J by 12 bases, with 10 bases between them. The CDR3 length is 9 residues. Germline V gene data show CDR1 as LNHNV and CDR2 as YYDKDF (reference sequence). The CDR3 DNA is TGTGCCACCCGGGGGATAGAGTACTTC. It specifies CATRGIEYF.

V is TRBV18 and J is TRBJ1-2; D call uncertain. Germline loops: CDR1 KGHSH, CDR2 LQKENI. Trimming removed 2 bases from V and 0 bases from J, with 10 bases in between. The CDR3 has 15 amino acids. Written as DNA, the CDR3 is TGTGCCAGCTCACCAGAGACCCAGGCTAACTATGGCTACACCTTC. It translates to CASSPETQANYGYTF.

This clone occurred once. The rearrangement uses TRBV7-4 and TRBJ1-1, with 9 bases identical to TRBD1. The germline CDR1 and CDR2 sequences are SGHVT and SQSDAQ. The V gene end was trimmed by 8 bases and the J gene end by 3 bases; junction bases not matched to a gene: 7. The CDR3 is made up of 14 amino acids. The CDR3 coding sequence is TGTGCCAGCGGGTTAGACAGGGGGGACACTGAAGCTTTCTTT. It yields the protein CASGLDRGDTEAFF.

This clone was observed once. The rearrangement links TRBV5-1 to TRBJ1-1; no reliable D call. The germline V gene encodes CDR1 SGHRS and CDR2 YFSETQ. Trimming stripped 0 bases from V and 0 bases from J, with 9 bases between. The CDR3 loop spans 15 amino acids. DNA for the CDR3: TGCGCCAGCAGCTTGGAGGCAGGCATGAACACTGAAGCTTTCTTT. The encoded protein is CASSLEAGMNTEAFF.